Following are 4 T cell receptor beta chains from one sample sequenced in a study of blood T cell repertoires in COVID-19. Method: immunoSEQ multiplex PCR; TCRdb's copy keeps in-frame clones and lacks some. The table includes 95,000 to 100,000 clones, approximately 92% detected once. The sequencing input was peripheral blood. The receptors come from a man aged 45-65 years with active COVID-19.

V gene TRBV30 combines with J gene TRBJ1-6, with 8 positions matching TRBD1. With V trimmed by 5 bases and J by 7 bases, 4 bases remained unmatched. The CDR3 contains 13 residues. From germline, CDR1 is GTSNPN and CDR2 SVGIG (reference sequence). As DNA, the CDR3 is TGTGCCTGGCGACAGGGGCCCAATTCACCCCTCCACTTT. Protein product: CAWRQGPNSPLHF. Full variable domain (rest looked up from reference TRBV30 and TRBJ1-6): SQTIHQWPATLVQPVGSPLSLECTVEGTSNPNLYWYRQAAGRGLQLLFYSVGIGQISSEVPQNLSASRPQDRQFILSSKKLLLSDSGFYLCAWRQGPNSPLHFGNGTRLTVT.

The chain links TRBV28 to TRBJ1-1, with TRBD1 identical over 7 bases. The junction had 6 bases not matched to a gene; V was cut back by 8 bases and J by 0 bases. The CDR3 consists of 14 residues. From germline, CDR1 is MDHEN and CDR2 SYDVKM. The CDR3 sequence: CASRSGTVNTEAFF. CDR3 bases: TGTGCCAGCCGCTCCGGGACAGTGAACACTGAAGCTTTCTTT.

This chain joins TRBV9 and TRBJ1-5; D is ambiguous. The CDR3 sequence is 13 residues long. Germline loops: CDR1 SGDLS, CDR2 YYNGEE. V lost 3 bases and J 2 bases, leaving 6 bases between the germline ends. This chain's CDR3 is CASSAGGNQPQHF. The DNA of the CDR3 is TGTGCCAGCAGCGCGGGAGGCAATCAGCCCCAGCATTTT.

This chain links TRBV27 with TRBJ2-7; TRBD2 matches at 10 bases. Germline V CDR1 and CDR2: MNHEY, SMNVEV (reference sequence). The V and J ends lost 0 bases and 7 bases, in that order; junction bases with no gene match: 6. The CDR3 covers 15 residues. This chain's CDR3 is CASSLSGLATEEQYF. The CDR3 region has the DNA TGTGCCAGCAGTTTATCGGGACTAGCGACCGAAGAGCAGTACTTC.